This T cell receptor beta chain comes out of a study of response to subunit inactivated influenza vaccine. Unmatched junction bases numbered 3, after V lost 5 bases and J lost 3 bases. The CDR3 spans 14 residues. In this sample, this clonotype turned up a few times. TCRdb analysed the RT-PCR reads with MiXCR anew, one entry per CDR3 protein. This table holds about 310,000 distinct CDR3 sequences, approximately 20% found once. This receptor was taken from a man aged 45-69 years who received an inactivated influenza vaccine. The rearrangement joins TRBV12-3 or TRBV12-4 to TRBJ1-5, with 8 nucleotides matching TRBD1. This material consisted of PBMCs from blood, taken 21 months after vaccination. The CDR3 DNA is TGTGCCAGCAGTCGACAGGGGATCAATCAGCCCCAGCATTTT. This sequence encodes CASSRQGINQPQHF.